These 7 T cell receptor beta chains originate from one sample sequenced in a study of type 1 regulatory T cells. TCRdb re-derived calls from the reads in MiXCR, one entry per CDR3 protein. The top ten clones hold roughly 2.2% of a sample with 80,000 to 100,000 distinct CDR3 sequences, roughly 31% of them seen once. The sequencing sample was made of CD4+ T cells, either the whole sample or a sorted fraction (not recorded which). All receptors derive from a human donor in good health.

V usage is TRBV2 and J usage is TRBJ2-3; TRBD2 is a possible D gene (5 bases). The CDR3 sequence is 15 residues long. Germline V gene sequence: CDR1 SNHLY, CDR2 FYNNEI. With 7 bases removed from V and 0 bases from J, the gap between germline ends came to 14 bases. The DNA of the CDR3 is TGTGCCAGCAAAGGAGGACTTCGTAGCACAGATACGCAGTATTTT. Translating gives CASKGGLRSTDTQYF.

Only a few counts were recorded for this clonotype. The rearrangement joins TRBV6-2 or TRBV6-3 to TRBJ2-1; D possibly uses TRBD1 or TRBD2 (5 bases each). The CDR3 spans 15 residues. Germline values: CDR1 MNHEY, CDR2 SVGEGT. The V end was cut by 6 bases, the J end by 6 bases, with 18 bases between. The CDR3 spells CASSRDGASRNEQFF. In nucleotides, the CDR3 is TGTGCCAGCAGCAGAGACGGGGCATCTCGCAATGAGCAGTTCTTC.

This clonotype was seen a handful of times. The J gene is TRBJ2-1, the V gene TRBV6-2 or TRBV6-3, with a weak D call TRBD1 (6 bases). Trimming left V 4 bases short and J 5 bases short, with 9 bases between. Germline V gives CDR1 MNHEY, CDR2 SVGEGT. CDR3 length: 13 amino acids. The CDR3 DNA reads as TGTGCCAGCAGTTCCAGGGGTAACAATGAGCAGTTCTTC. Translated: CASSSRGNNEQFF.

This clonotype came up once. CDR3 nucleotide sequence: TGTGCCAGCAGCGCGGACCTTCGGGGGACCCAGTACTTC. This codes for CASSADLRGTQYF. V gene TRBV6-4 combines with J gene TRBJ2-5; tentative D call: TRBD2 (5 bases). The V end was cut by 6 bases, the J end by 7 bases, with 15 bases between. Germline V gene data show CDR1 as MRHNA and CDR2 as SNTAGT. The CDR3 has 13 residues.

The chain has TRBV20-1 and TRBJ2-1; 8 bases map to TRBD2. Germline CDR1 and CDR2: DFQATT and SNEGSKA (reference sequence). V shed 3 bases, J shed 4 bases, and the junction held 5 bases outside the gene matches. The CDR3 is 14 amino acids. The CDR3 DNA sequence: TGCAGTGCTAGTACCCAGCGGGGGTACAATGAGCAGTTCTTC. Its translation: CSASTQRGYNEQFF.

This clonotype was seen a handful of times. The V gene is TRBV6-5, the J gene TRBJ2-2; D remains unclear. The ends were cut back, 4 bases at V and 7 bases at J, with 4 bases in the middle. Germline CDR1 and CDR2: MNHEY and SVGAGI. The CDR3 length is 11 residues. In DNA, the CDR3 is TGTGCCAGCAGTTTCCGCGGGGAGCTGTTTTTT. The encoded protein is CASSFRGELFF.

There are a few counts of this clonotype. The CDR3 region has the DNA TGTGCCAGCAGCCAGGAGGGACTTGCTGGTACGCAGTATTTT. Its translation: CASSQEGLAGTQYF. The chain links TRBV3-1 to TRBJ2-3; D is perhaps TRBD2 (6 bases). V was shortened by 3 bases and J by 8 bases, with 15 bases between the two germline ends. The length of the CDR3 is 14 residues. Per the germline V gene, CDR1 is LGHDT and CDR2 is YNNKEL (reference sequence).